This T cell receptor (beta chain) originates from a study of neurological immune-mediated disorders. Findings and limits, study-wide: The absence of any CDR3 amino acid sequence shared by expanded clones across subjects suggests that repertoires were private in all groups.

This clonotype was seen many times. Its antigen is as yet unknown. Germline V lookup: CDR1 DFQATT, CDR2 SNEGSKA (reference sequence). The CDR3 contains 12 residues. With 6 bases clipped from V and 3 bases from J, the junction kept 3 bases outside the gene matches. Over 170 million TCR-beta sequences (from 15-18 subjects) were yielded by each sequencing run. MiXCR, applied by TCRdb to the 5' RACE reads, yields one record per CDR3 protein. The table includes 84,000 or so distinct CDR3 sequences, less than 15% detected once. Stated time point: longitudinal time-point 2. The rearrangement links TRBV20-1 to TRBJ1-2; 8 bases are a match to TRBD1. Sequenced sample: PBMCs. The TCR comes from a female donor with HTLV-1-associated myelopathy (HAM/TSP). CDR3 region: CSAATGDYGYTF. The CDR3 coding sequence is TGCAGTGCAGCGACAGGGGACTATGGCTACACCTTC.